This passage covers 5 T cell receptor beta chains from one sample sequenced in a study of shared clonotypes between healthy human individuals (dated by TCRdb to about 2020). To prepare the library, the immunoSEQ multiplex PCR assay was applied. TCRdb took over this immuneACCESS table, retaining in-frame rearrangements with V and J assigned. Such tables are incomplete; in checked studies, under half of the missing clones stem from an unresolved V gene, and the remainder is unexplained. This sample gives about 2 million clones in total; over 85% of them show up just once. Under 0.15% of the sample is held by the ten biggest clonotypes. The source material was naive CD4+ T cells sorted from blood. This sample's cell subset or site label indicates: CD45RA+ positively selected. The receptor source for this set is a man aged 18 to 29 in good health.

The V call is TRBV9, the J call TRBJ2-3; 11 bases line up with TRBD1. The V segment lost 0 bases and the J segment 3 bases; nucleotides outside the gene matches: 3. The CDR3 has 16 amino acids. The germline gives CDR1 SGDLS, CDR2 YYNGEE. DNA for the CDR3: TGTGCCAGCAGCGTAGCCGGGACAGGGGGAACAGATACGCAGTATTTT. This sequence encodes CASSVAGTGGTDTQYF. The full variable domain, completed using reference TRBV9 and TRBJ2-3, is DSGVTQTPKHLITATGQRVTLRCSPRSGDLSVYWYQQSLDQGLQFLIQYYNGEERAKGNILERFSAQQFPDLHSELNLSSLELGDSALYFCASSVAGTGGTDTQYFGPGTRLTVL.

This clone has only one observation. The V and J genes are TRBV7-9 and TRBJ1-3, with D hard to call. Trimming shortened V by 2 bases and J by 3 bases, and 14 bases separated the two germline ends. This CDR3 has 16 residues. Germline V gene lookup returns CDR1 SEHNR and CDR2 FQNEAQ (reference sequence). The CDR3 is CASSLNRDRLGNTIYF. Written as DNA, the CDR3 is TGTGCCAGCAGCTTAAACAGAGACCGTCTTGGAAACACCATATATTTT.

V gene TRBV2 combines with J gene TRBJ2-7; 7 bases align to TRBD1. The junction had 15 bases not matched to a gene; V was cut back by 4 bases and J by 6 bases. The CDR3 has 16 amino acids. Per the germline V gene, CDR1 is SNHLY and CDR2 is FYNNEI. CDR3 coding DNA: TGTGCCAGCAGTGCGGACCTATTTGGGACAGCCTCCGAGCAGTACTTC. Translating gives CASSADLFGTASEQYF.

This chain connects TRBV28 to TRBJ1-5; 7 nucleotides match TRBD1. This CDR3 spans 15 amino acids. Germline V gene data show CDR1 as MDHEN and CDR2 as SYDVKM. The trim removed 3 bases at V and 6 bases at J, leaving 8 bases unmatched. The CDR3 DNA follows: TGTGCCAGCAGTTTGAGACAGGGAAATACTCAGCCCCAGCATTTT. It codes for CASSLRQGNTQPQHF.

The V and J genes are TRBV30 and TRBJ2-7; D possibly corresponds to TRBD1 (6 bases). The CDR3 totals 14 residues. Deletions cut 2 bases from V and 5 bases from J, with 16 bases between. Germline assignment: CDR1 GTSNPN and CDR2 SVGIG (reference sequence). Here the CDR3 DNA reads TGTGCCTGGAGTCAACCAGGGACATTTAACGAGCAGTACTTC. Amino acids: CAWSQPGTFNEQYF.